This T cell receptor (beta chain) was documented in a study of blood T cell repertoires in COVID-19. For the study at large: T cells, B-cell-depleted T cells, or PBMCs supplied cDNA or gDNA.

As processed by the authors: Nucleated cell number was recorded as an estimate derived from reference gene primer amplification. Sequencing was performed with immunoSEQ multiplex PCR; in TCRdb, only in-frame clones are kept and a portion is missing. D and trimming come from the DNA, and the V and J calls and clone size come from that table. Of about 100,000 clones in the sample, about 80% are singletons; the top ten hold about 12%. This clone was seen a handful of times. Germline V CDR1 and CDR2: LGHNA, YSLEER. The CDR3 length is 16 residues. The trim removed 4 bases at V and 3 bases at J, leaving 6 bases unmatched.

This chain joins TRBV4-3 and TRBJ1-6; 7 bases line up with TRBD1. The specimen sequenced was peripheral blood. The sequence came from a woman between 65 and 79 years old with acute or convalescent COVID-19. The chain's CDR3 is CASSRSGQNYNSPLHF. As DNA, the CDR3 is TGCGCCAGCAGCCGGTCGGGACAGAACTATAATTCACCCCTCCACTTT.